Following are 11 T cell receptor beta chains from one sample sequenced in a study of blood T cell repertoires in COVID-19. Method: immunoSEQ multiplex PCR; TCRdb's copy keeps in-frame clones and lacks some. The data show more than 95,000 clones, approximately 82% seen once. The sequencing input was peripheral blood. These receptors originate from a man aged 55-75 years with acute or convalescent COVID-19.

This chain uses TRBV27 with TRBJ2-2; D remains ambiguous. The CDR3 totals 15 residues. Germline V CDR1 and CDR2: MNHEY, SMNVEV (reference sequence). V was cut by 3 bases and J by 0 bases, with 8 bases left in between. CDR3 amino acids: CASSLISTNTGELFF. The DNA of the CDR3 is TGTGCCAGCAGTTTGATCAGTACGAACACCGGGGAGCTGTTTTTT.

This chain uses TRBV6-6 with TRBJ2-3; D gene unclear. Looked up from germline, CDR1 is MNHNY and CDR2 is SVGAGI (reference sequence). V was shortened by 0 bases and J by 6 bases, with 7 bases between the two germline ends. This CDR3 has 13 amino acids. The CDR3 is CASSYSPPDTQYF. The CDR3 coding sequence is TGTGCCAGCAGTTACTCCCCCCCGGATACGCAGTATTTT.

This clone is a singleton in its sample. This rearrangement joins TRBV9 to TRBJ2-7, with D possibly matching TRBD2 (6 bases). This CDR3 has 15 residues. The germline CDR1 and CDR2 sequences are SGDLS and YYNGEE. V lost 4 bases, J lost 5 bases, and 19 bases lay in between. CDR3 residues: CASSTGGLKLHEQYF. For the CDR3, the DNA is TGTGCCAGCAGCACTGGAGGGTTGAAGCTCCACGAGCAGTACTTC.

This CDR3 reads CATSDTRASKPFF. The CDR3 nucleotides are TGTGCCACCAGTGACACGAGGGCCTCCAAGCCGTTCTTC. The chain employs TRBV24-1 and TRBJ2-1; D is perhaps TRBD2 (5 bases). In germline, CDR1 is KGHDR, CDR2 SFDVKD. The CDR3 totals 13 residues. Trimming pared 4 bases from V and 15 bases from J, leaving 18 bases between.

This chain uses TRBV4-1 with TRBJ1-4; D unclear. Germline V CDR1 and CDR2: MGHRA, YSYEKL. The CDR3 totals 14 residues. With 0 bases removed from V and 8 bases from J, the gap between germline ends came to 10 bases. For the CDR3, the DNA is TGCGCCAGCAGCCAAGATCTTGGAGTAGAAAAACTGTTTTTT. This translates into CASSQDLGVEKLFF.

This chain connects TRBV6-5 to TRBJ2-7, with TRBD2 identical over 8 bases. Germline CDR1 is MNHEY and CDR2 is SVGAGI. The CDR3 has 15 residues. Trimming removed 6 bases from V and 6 bases from J; junction bases left unmatched: 13. The CDR3 DNA follows: TGTGCCAGCAGCGCCCCGGGGAGCGGGAGCGGCGAGCAGTACTTC. Its protein is CASSAPGSGSGEQYF.

The chain's CDR3 is CASSFPLSSYEQYF. CDR3 coding DNA: TGTGCCAGCAGTTTCCCCCTGAGCTCCTACGAGCAGTACTTC. This chain joins TRBV28 and TRBJ2-7; D is unclear. This CDR3 contains 14 residues. With 3 bases removed from V and 0 bases from J, the gap between germline ends came to 9 bases. Germline V CDR1 and CDR2: MDHEN, SYDVKM. Combining the CDR3 with reference TRBV28 and TRBJ2-7 gives the whole variable domain DVKVTQSSRYLVKRTGEKVFLECVQDMDHENMFWYRQDPGLGLRLIYFSYDVKMKEKGDIPEGYSVSREKKERFSLILESASTNQTSMYLCASSFPLSSYEQYFGPGTRLTVT.

On this clone itself: This sample also contains other DNA sequences that code for the same CDR3. The chain links TRBV6-1 to TRBJ2-1; D might be TRBD2 (5 bases). CDR1 and CDR2 from the germline V gene are MNHNS and SASEGT. V dropped 1 base and J dropped 8 bases, with 6 bases sitting between them. The length of the CDR3 is 12 residues. The CDR3 spells CASSEVGDEQFF. The CDR3, as DNA: TGTGCCAGCAGTGAAGTCGGGGATGAGCAGTTCTTC.

This chain links TRBV18 with TRBJ1-3; possibly TRBD1 for D (5 bases). Between the trimmed V and J ends, which lost 3 bases and 4 bases, there was a span of 13 bases. From germline, CDR1 is KGHSH and CDR2 LQKENI. CDR3 length: 15 residues. In nucleotides, the CDR3 is TGTGCCAGCTCACCTCCTGCAGGGCCCGGAAACACCATATATTTT. Translating it yields CASSPPAGPGNTIYF. The full variable domain, in which reference TRBV18 and TRBJ1-3 provide the parts outside the CDR3, is NAGVMQNPRHLVRRRGQEARLRCSPMKGHSHVYWYRQLPEEGLKFMVYLQKENIIDESGMPKERFSAEFPKEGPSILRIQQVVRGDSAAYFCASSPPAGPGNTIYFGEGSWLTVV.

The V call is TRBV10-3, the J call TRBJ2-3; tentative D call: TRBD2 (7 bases). Trimming took 7 bases from V and 3 from J, leaving 14 bases between them. The CDR3 length is 14 residues. Per germline, CDR1 ENHRY and CDR2 SYGVKD. The CDR3 sequence is CAINPAGTTDTQYF. CDR3 coding DNA: TGTGCCATCAACCCAGCGGGGACAACAGATACGCAGTATTTT.

There are many counts of this clone. The chain recombines TRBV7-9 with TRBJ2-7; 10 bases align to TRBD2. The CDR3 spans 14 residues. Germline CDR1 is SEHNR and CDR2 is FQNEAQ (reference sequence). V gave up 6 bases and J gave up 6 bases; unmatched junction bases: 8. CDR3 in amino acids: CASSNLAGGFEQYF. In DNA, the CDR3 is TGTGCCAGCAGTAACTTAGCGGGAGGTTTCGAGCAGTACTTC.